This T cell receptor beta chain was recorded in a study of blood T cell repertoires in COVID-19. Background on the study: In each case, the material was cDNA or gDNA derived from T cells, B-cell-depleted T cells, or PBMCs.

TCRdb's copy holds only in-frame clones and misses some; the assay was immunoSEQ multiplex PCR. The repertoire holds some 300,000 clones, with 85% to 90% as singletons. This clone was detected once. CDR3 length: 15 residues. CDR1 is MNHEY and CDR2 is SVGEGT in the germline V gene. Trimming pared 5 bases from V and 0 bases from J, leaving 11 bases between. The chain joins TRBV6-2 or TRBV6-3 to TRBJ1-5; perhaps TRBD1 as D (6 bases). The source is a woman aged 45-65 years with COVID-19, enrolled during active disease. The sequenced material came from peripheral blood. CDR3 sequence reads: CASSAGQTSNQPQHF. The CDR3 DNA sequence: TGTGCCAGCAGTGCCGGACAGACTAGCAATCAGCCCCAGCATTTT.